The 10 T cell receptor beta chains reported below all come from one sample, sequenced in a study of OX40 agonist ivuxolimab in advanced cancers. The library was made by the immunoSEQ multiplex PCR assay. This immuneACCESS table, as held by TCRdb, lists in-frame sequences with V and J called but not all clones. Of the missing ones, under half trace to an unresolved V gene in checked studies; the others have no known cause. The sample data list around 20,000 clones, and about 79% of these were observed just once. The ten largest clones add up to 26% of the sample. Source: CD4+ or CD8+ T cells sorted from blood, taken in a trial of the OX40 agonist ivuxolimab. The source of these receptors is an adult with an advanced solid tumor such as melanoma, head and neck, liver or kidney cancer.

The genes are TRBV27 and TRBJ1-2; TRBD1 matches at 9 bases. CDR1 MNHEY and CDR2 SMNVEV come from the germline V gene (reference sequence). J lost 8 bases, V lost 2 bases, and 6 bases had no gene match. This CDR3 region has 14 residues. The CDR3 region has the DNA TGTGCCAGCAGTTTAGGGACAGGGCTAGGGGGCTACACCTTC. Translating gives CASSLGTGLGGYTF.

The gene calls are TRBV12-5 and TRBJ2-7; D is possibly TRBD1 (6 bases). Germline values: CDR1 LGHNT, CDR2 FRNRAP. This CDR3 is built from 13 residues. The V end was cut by 8 bases, the J end by 3 bases, with 14 bases between. The DNA of the CDR3 is TGTGCTAGTCCCCCGGACAGTCTCTACGAGCAGTACTTC. It codes for CASPPDSLYEQYF.

The chain employs TRBV30 and TRBJ1-6, with D maybe TRBD1 (6 bases). Germline values: CDR1 GTSNPN, CDR2 SVGIG (reference sequence). Trimming removed 4 bases at V and 8 bases at J, with 9 bases between. CDR3 length: 12 residues. CDR3 protein: CAWTDSYSPLHF. DNA of the CDR3: TGTGCCTGGACGGACAGTTATTCACCCCTCCACTTT.

The rearrangement links TRBV30 to TRBJ1-6; D remains unclear. V was trimmed by 4 bases and J by 5 bases, leaving 3 bases between them. Germline V CDR1 and CDR2: GTSNPN, SVGIG (reference sequence). This CDR3 is built from 11 residues. CDR3 loop: CAWTDNSPLHF. CDR3 nucleotide sequence: TGTGCCTGGACAGATAATTCACCCCTCCACTTT. The complete variable domain, with remaining parts taken from reference TRBV30 and TRBJ1-6, reads SQTIHQWPATLVQPVGSPLSLECTVEGTSNPNLYWYRQAAGRGLQLLFYSVGIGQISSEVPQNLSASRPQDRQFILSSKKLLLSDSGFYLCAWTDNSPLHFGNGTRLTVT.

CDR3 in amino acids: CASAKVRRELHNEQFF. In DNA, the CDR3 is TGTGCCAGCGCGAAAGTCAGGCGGGAGCTCCACAATGAGCAGTTCTTC. The rearrangement joins TRBV5-4 to TRBJ2-1; 7 bases line up with TRBD2. The germline V gene has CDR1 SGHNT and CDR2 YYREEE (reference sequence). Trimming cost V 7 bases and J 5 bases; bases outside gene matches: 15. The CDR3 contains 16 residues. The complete variable domain, with remaining parts taken from reference TRBV5-4 and TRBJ2-1, reads ETGVTQSPTHLIKTRGQQVTLRCSSQSGHNTVSWYQQALGQGPQFIFQYYREEENGRGNFPPRFSGLQFPNYSSELNVNALELDDSALYLCASAKVRRELHNEQFFGPGTRLTVL.

This clone was seen a single time. This chain links TRBV28 with TRBJ2-5; 10 bases are shared with TRBD1. Trimming at V came to 5 bases and at J to 5 bases, leaving 2 bases not matched to a gene. Germline values: CDR1 MDHEN, CDR2 SYDVKM. This CDR3 has 13 residues. CDR3 sequence (DNA): TGTGCCAGCAGTCCGGACAGGGGGGAGACCCAGTACTTC. Translating it yields CASSPDRGETQYF.

The chain is built from TRBV27 and TRBJ2-1; D tentatively fits TRBD1 or TRBD2 (5 bases each). Deletions cut 4 bases from V and 7 bases from J, with 14 bases between. Germline V lookup: CDR1 MNHEY, CDR2 SMNVEV (reference sequence). The CDR3 is 14 residues long. The DNA of the CDR3 is TGTGCCAGCAGTTCTCGGGACGGATCGAATGAGCAGTTCTTC. Its translation: CASSSRDGSNEQFF.

The chain employs TRBV6-4 and TRBJ2-7; a possible D gene is TRBD2 (6 bases). CDR1 is MRHNA and CDR2 is SNTAGT in the germline V gene. V was trimmed by 2 bases and J by 3 bases, leaving 20 bases between them. The CDR3 loop spans 17 amino acids. CDR3 nucleotides: TGTGCCAGCAGTGACGATGGGTCGACTAGTCCAAACTACGAGCAGTACTTC. Amino acid sequence: CASSDDGSTSPNYEQYF.

The V call is TRBV7-2, the J call TRBJ1-4; D is unclear. The CDR3 has 15 residues. The germline CDR1 and CDR2 sequences are SGHTA and FQGNSA. The germline V and J ends were trimmed by 5 bases and 0 bases, with 10 bases remaining between them. In DNA, the CDR3 is TGTGCCAGCAGCCTAGGGATCGCAACTAATGAAAAACTGTTTTTT. Translation: CASSLGIATNEKLFF.

The chain links TRBV7-3 to TRBJ2-1, with 8 bases aligning to TRBD2. The germline gives CDR1 SGHTA, CDR2 FQGTGA. J lost 0 bases, V lost 3 bases, and 7 bases had no gene match. The CDR3 spans 17 residues. The CDR3: CASSFVSGASSYNEQFF. The CDR3 coding sequence is TGTGCCAGCAGCTTCGTTAGCGGGGCGAGCTCCTACAATGAGCAGTTCTTC.